Following are 26 T cell receptor beta chains from one sample sequenced in a study of Graves' ophthalmopathy and Graves' hyperthyroidism. Amplification of TCR beta CDR3 regions used RNA transcripts. Second-round multiplex PCR followed a first-round RT-PCR using HTBI primers. TCRdb passed the multiplex PCR reads through MiXCR, listing each CDR3 protein once. The sample holds about 400,000 distinct CDR3 sequences, about 16% seen once. The material sequenced was peripheral blood. The origin of the receptors is a woman under 30 with Graves' ophthalmopathy.

This clonotype has just a few counts. The chain carries TRBV4-1 and TRBJ2-7, with 8 positions matching TRBD2. The germline V gene has CDR1 MGHRA and CDR2 YSYEKL. CDR3 length equals 15 residues. After removal of 0 bases from V and 2 bases from J, the junction contained 3 bases not matched to a gene. CDR3 amino acids: CASSQDPAGAYEQYF. In DNA form, the CDR3 reads TGCGCCAGCAGCCAAGATCCAGCGGGGGCCTACGAGCAGTACTTC.

This clonotype has at least ten counts. The rearrangement joins TRBV19 to TRBJ2-6; D is unresolved. V was clipped by 5 bases and J by 4 bases, with 9 bases between them. Germline lookup yields CDR1 LNHDA and CDR2 SQIVND (reference sequence). The length of the CDR3 is 14 residues. In DNA form, the CDR3 reads TGTGCCAGTAGTTCCCCCCCCGGGGCCAACGTCCTGACTTTC. Translating gives CASSSPPGANVLTF.

In this sample, this clonotype turned up many times. The rearrangement uses TRBV7-2 and TRBJ1-5, with D hard to call. The ends were cut back, 3 bases at V and 5 bases at J, with 17 bases in the middle. The CDR3 extends over 16 amino acids. Germline CDR1 reads SGHTA; CDR2 reads FQGNSA. CDR3 in amino acids: CASSLTLSDGYQPQHF. The CDR3 DNA reads as TGTGCCAGCAGCTTGACACTTTCCGACGGGTATCAGCCCCAGCATTTT. The entire variable domain, with the rest obtained from reference TRBV7-2 and TRBJ1-5, is as follows: GAGVSQSPSNKVTEKGKDVELRCDPISGHTALYWYRQSLGQGLEFLIYFQGNSAPDKSGLPSDRFSAERTGGSVSTLTIQRTQQEDSAVYLCASSLTLSDGYQPQHFGDGTRLSIL.

This clonotype appeared many times. The chain recombines TRBV6-5 with TRBJ1-5, with a possible D match to TRBD1 (5 bases). CDR3 length: 15 residues. Trimming left V 2 bases short and J 2 bases short, with 10 bases between. Germline V gene data show CDR1 as MNHEY and CDR2 as SVGAGI. CDR3 bases: TGTGCCAGCAGTTACCTAGGGGCAGGCAATCAGCCCCAGCATTTT. Translation: CASSYLGAGNQPQHF.

This clonotype was counted at least ten times. The J gene is TRBJ2-7, the V gene TRBV6-1; D might be TRBD1 (6 bases). The germline gives CDR1 MNHNS, CDR2 SASEGT. Deletions cut 6 bases from V and 3 bases from J, with 18 bases between. The CDR3 runs to 15 residues. In DNA form, the CDR3 reads TGTGCCAGCAGCGACTTAGGGGACAACCACTACGAGCAGTACTTC. As protein: CASSDLGDNHYEQYF.

This clonotype was seen at least ten times. This chain links TRBV6-1 with TRBJ2-4; TRBD1 agrees at 9 bases. Germline trimming cut 6 bases from V and 0 bases from J; bases unmatched to any gene: 3. This CDR3 spans 15 amino acids. Germline CDR1 MNHNS, CDR2 SASEGT. The CDR3, as DNA: TGTGCCAGCAGGGGACAGGGACTAGCCAAAAACATTCAGTACTTC. Its protein product is CASRGQGLAKNIQYF.

This clonotype was seen more than once but under ten times. An end of the junction differs from the germline gene, which may be a read error. The rearrangement links TRBV5-1 to TRBJ2-2; TRBD1 agrees at 8 bases. Per the germline V gene, CDR1 is SGHRS and CDR2 is YFSETQ. The CDR3 is 16 amino acids. This CDR3 reads CASSLARGPVTEELFF. Written as DNA, the CDR3 is TGCGCCAGCAGCTTGGCCAGGGGGCCTGTCACCGAGGAGCTGTTTTTT.

This clonotype was observed at least ten times. The CDR3, as DNA: TGTGCCAGCAGTGCCCCCAGGGCTGAAGCTTTCTTT. Translating it yields CASSAPRAEAFF. The rearrangement joins TRBV6-1 to TRBJ1-1, with TRBD1 as a possible D gene (5 bases). Germline V lookup: CDR1 MNHNS, CDR2 SASEGT. The CDR3 extends over 12 amino acids. The V end lost 4 bases, the J end lost 6 bases, and 9 bases lay between the germline ends.

This clonotype was recorded at least ten times. The genes are TRBV6-5 and TRBJ1-5; tentatively, D is TRBD1 (5 bases). Germline V gene lookup returns CDR1 MNHEY and CDR2 SVGAGI. This CDR3 is built from 14 residues. With 8 bases removed from V and 5 bases from J, the gap between germline ends came to 16 bases. The CDR3 sequence: CASWAGGVYQPQHF. The CDR3 bases are TGTGCCAGCTGGGCCGGGGGGGTTTATCAGCCCCAGCATTTT.

This clonotype was found many times. The rearrangement links TRBV6-2 or TRBV6-3 to TRBJ2-7; 9 nucleotides align to TRBD1. The germline gives CDR1 MNHEY, CDR2 SVGEGT. The CDR3 runs 15 residues. V was pared by 1 base and J by 3 bases, with 4 bases of the junction left unmatched. DNA for the CDR3: TGTGCCAGCAGTTACTTGGGACAGGGCTACTACGAGCAGTACTTC. It yields the protein CASSYLGQGYYEQYF.

Ten or more counts support this clonotype. This chain joins TRBV7-2 and TRBJ1-1; D may be TRBD1 (6 bases). Deletions cut 1 base from V and 5 bases from J, with 14 bases between. The CDR3 totals 15 residues. Looked up from germline, CDR1 is SGHTA and CDR2 is FQGNSA. Written as DNA, the CDR3 is TGTGCCAGCAGCTTAGTAGTCAGGGGAAATACTGAAGCTTTCTTT. Translating gives CASSLVVRGNTEAFF.

This chain connects TRBV12-3 or TRBV12-4 to TRBJ2-2; D unclear. Trimming left V 7 bases short and J 8 bases short, with 11 bases between. This CDR3 is 12 amino acids long. The CDR3 reads CASTFAPGELFF. CDR3 sequence (DNA): TGTGCCAGCACCTTCGCACCGGGGGAGCTGTTTTTT.

This clonotype was seen a few times. V is TRBV18 and J is TRBJ2-5; 7 bases agree with TRBD2. V lost 1 base and J lost 5; bases outside the gene matches: 10. CDR1 and CDR2 from the germline V gene are KGHSH and LQKENI. There are 16 residues in the CDR3. The CDR3 protein is CASSPLSGTIMETQYF. CDR3 coding DNA: TGTGCCAGCTCACCACTATCTGGGACTATCATGGAGACCCAGTACTTC.

V usage is TRBV11-2 and J usage is TRBJ2-4; D perhaps matches TRBD1 (6 bases). The CDR3 loop spans 13 amino acids. Per the germline V gene, CDR1 is SGHAT and CDR2 is FQNNGV. The V end lost 5 bases, the J end lost 7 bases, and 12 bases lay between the germline ends. The CDR3, as DNA: TGTGCCAGCAGCGCGGACAGCATCAACATTCAGTACTTC. This codes for CASSADSINIQYF.

This clonotype was picked up many times. The chain combines TRBV6-1 with TRBJ1-1; D is unclear. From germline, CDR1 is MNHNS and CDR2 SASEGT. The CDR3 totals 13 residues. V dropped 6 bases and J dropped 1 base, with 9 bases sitting between them. Here the CDR3 DNA reads TGTGCCAGCAGGATACGGGGGAACACTGAAGCTTTCTTT. Its protein is CASRIRGNTEAFF.

This clonotype has at least ten counts. The chain joins TRBV6-5 to TRBJ2-2; D remains ambiguous. Germline values: CDR1 MNHEY, CDR2 SVGAGI. The length of the CDR3 is 13 residues. The germline V and J ends were trimmed by 5 bases and 7 bases, with 11 bases remaining between them. In DNA form, the CDR3 reads TGTGCCAGCAGTCCCCAGTGGGTCGGGGAGCTGTTTTTT. Encoded protein: CASSPQWVGELFF.

This clonotype was seen ten or more times. The V and J genes are TRBV7-3 and TRBJ1-1; TRBD1 agrees at 7 bases. Germline V gene lookup returns CDR1 SGHTA and CDR2 FQGTGA. The CDR3 covers 15 residues. V was clipped by 1 base and J by 1 base; unmatched bases: 3. CDR3 nucleotide sequence: TGTGCCAGCAGCTTAAATCGACAGGGGAACACTGAAGCTTTCTTT. Translating it yields CASSLNRQGNTEAFF.

This clonotype was observed at least ten times. The CDR3: CASRPTGSKETQYF. DNA of the CDR3: TGCGCCAGCAGACCGACAGGGTCTAAGGAGACCCAGTACTTC. The J gene is TRBJ2-5, the V gene TRBV5-1, with 7 bases that match TRBD1. The CDR3 consists of 14 residues. The germline gives CDR1 SGHRS, CDR2 YFSETQ. J gave up 5 bases and V 5 bases, and 9 bases lay outside the gene matches.

This clonotype came up many times. The chain joins TRBV20-1 to TRBJ1-2; no reliable D call. This CDR3 has 11 amino acids. CDR1 DFQATT and CDR2 SNEGSKA come from the germline V gene (reference sequence). Trimming stripped 0 bases from V and 11 bases from J, with 10 bases between. The CDR3 bases are TGCAGTGCTAGAGATCGAATGACTTACACCTTC. Its protein product is CSARDRMTYTF.

The chain joins TRBV12-3 or TRBV12-4 to TRBJ1-1; maybe TRBD1 (5 bases). This CDR3 has 13 residues. The ends were cut back, 3 bases at V and 6 bases at J, with 11 bases in the middle. The CDR3 is CASSFRQGSEAFF. Here the CDR3 DNA reads TGTGCCAGCAGTTTCCGGCAGGGCTCTGAAGCTTTCTTT.

This clonotype has at least ten counts. The gene calls are TRBV7-2 and TRBJ2-7; TRBD2 matches 11 bases. This CDR3 is 15 amino acids long. Germline V CDR1 and CDR2: SGHTA, FQGNSA. V lost 3 bases to trimming and J lost 8 bases; unmatched junction nucleotides: 9. DNA of the CDR3: TGTGCCAGCAGCTTGCTACGTAGCGGGGGGGTTCAGCAGTACTTC. Translation: CASSLLRSGGVQQYF. Full variable domain (missing parts from reference TRBV7-2 and TRBJ2-7): GAGVSQSPSNKVTEKGKDVELRCDPISGHTALYWYRQSLGQGLEFLIYFQGNSAPDKSGLPSDRFSAERTGGSVSTLTIQRTQQEDSAVYLCASSLLRSGGVQQYFGPGTRLTVT.

Concerning this clonotype itself: It may be a read error: a sequence one base away is much more abundant. V gene TRBV7-3 combines with J gene TRBJ2-1; 11 bases are shared with TRBD2. The CDR3 is 16 amino acids. Trimming at V came to 7 bases and at J to 6 bases, leaving 11 bases not matched to a gene. The germline V gene encodes CDR1 SGHTA and CDR2 FQGTGA. CDR3 sequence reads: CASNTNPGLAANEQFF. The CDR3 nucleotides are TGTGCCAGCAACACCAACCCGGGACTAGCGGCCAATGAGCAGTTCTTC.

A single count supports this clonotype. The chain has TRBV30 and TRBJ1-2; D gene unclear. The length of the CDR3 is 13 residues. V was shortened by 0 bases and J by 10 bases, with 15 bases between the two germline ends. The V gene's germline CDR1 is GTSNPN and CDR2 SVGIG (reference sequence). This chain's CDR3 is CAWSVMMASDYTF. The CDR3, as DNA: TGTGCCTGGAGTGTAATGATGGCGTCAGACTACACCTTC. Using reference TRBV30 and TRBJ1-2 for the parts outside the CDR3, the full variable domain is SQTIHQWPATLVQPVGSPLSLECTVEGTSNPNLYWYRQAAGRGLQLLFYSVGIGQISSEVPQNLSASRPQDRQFILSSKKLLLSDSGFYLCAWSVMMASDYTFGSGTRLTVV.

This clonotype has at least ten counts. The gene calls are TRBV28 and TRBJ1-6, with unresolved D. This CDR3 has 13 amino acids. Germline V CDR1 and CDR2: MDHEN, SYDVKM. V was shortened by 7 bases and J by 10 bases, with 14 bases between the two germline ends. In DNA, the CDR3 is TGTGCCAGCATCTCGTACTCCCAATCACCCCTCCACTTT. Its protein is CASISYSQSPLHF. Drawing the rest from reference TRBV28 and TRBJ1-6, the complete variable domain is DVKVTQSSRYLVKRTGEKVFLECVQDMDHENMFWYRQDPGLGLRLIYFSYDVKMKEKGDIPEGYSVSREKKERFSLILESASTNQTSMYLCASISYSQSPLHFGNGTRLTVT.

This clonotype has a count of ten or more. This chain joins TRBV6-2 or TRBV6-3 and TRBJ1-1, with D perhaps TRBD1 (5 bases). The CDR3 has 14 residues. Trimming pared 4 bases from V and 3 bases from J, leaving 12 bases between. Germline lookup yields CDR1 MNHEY and CDR2 SVGEGT. CDR3: CASSSSRDYTEAFF. The DNA for the CDR3 is TGTGCCAGCAGTTCGTCTCGGGACTACACTGAAGCTTTCTTT.

This clonotype came up many times. The V gene is TRBV9, the J gene TRBJ1-1; TRBD1 is a possible D gene (5 bases). V gave up 5 bases and J gave up 0 bases, with 8 bases separating them. CDR1 is SGDLS, CDR2 YYNGEE, per germline. The CDR3 consists of 13 residues. This chain's CDR3 is CASSGGMNTEAFF. CDR3 DNA: TGTGCCAGCAGTGGGGGAATGAACACTGAAGCTTTCTTT.